This T cell receptor (beta chain) was identified in a study of blood T cell repertoires in COVID-19. Study-wide context: The United States, Italy and Spain provided the acute and convalescent COVID-19 samples. PBMCs, B-cell-depleted T cells, or T cells provided the cDNA or gDNA that made up the material.

Germline V gene sequence: CDR1 SGHTA, CDR2 FQGNSA. V was clipped by 5 bases and J by 3 bases, with 10 bases between them. The CDR3 is 14 amino acids. Clones were read by immunoSEQ multiplex PCR, and TCRdb kept only the in-frame ones, dropping some. The sample has 450,000 to 500,000 clones; approximately 85% are singletons. The origin of this receptor is a human donor in a cohort sampled during active COVID-19. The rearrangement links TRBV7-2 to TRBJ2-2, with D maybe TRBD1 (6 bases). Input material: peripheral blood. The chain's CDR3 is CASSQGRDTGELFF. The CDR3, as DNA: TGTGCCAGCAGCCAGGGGCGAGACACCGGGGAGCTGTTTTTT.